This T cell receptor (beta chain) came from a study of regulatory T cells in long-lasting Graves disease. This CDR3 has 15 amino acids. Looked up from germline, CDR1 is DFQATT and CDR2 is SNEGSKA (reference sequence). Time point: newly diagnosed GD, antithyroid drugs for less than 3 months. PBMCs were the source of the RNA used for TCR sequencing. Arm-PCR of CDR3 regions with iRepertoire HTBI primers generated TCR beta libraries. TCRdb independently ran MiXCR on the multiplex PCR reads; one entry per CDR3 protein. The data show about 620,000 distinct CDR3 sequences, 16% seen once. This same sample was also taken into another study, of T cells in Graves' hyperthyroidism and ophthalmopathy. From that study: Those with hyperthyroidism were 18 to 65 years old, newly diagnosed, and ill for under 2 months. The model foresaw ophthalmopathy a median around 6.8 months prior to onset.

This chain uses TRBV20-1 with TRBJ2-3; 9 bases agree with TRBD1. The J call could be wrong; TRBJ1-5 is a better fit for the DNA end. This TCR was recovered from a woman aged 25 to 45 with Graves disease. This sample comprised peripheral blood mononuclear cells (PBMCs), obtained at new diagnosis, from a patient treated with antithyroid drugs. CDR3 sequence reads: CSAMTRDRVLDTQHF. The CDR3 DNA sequence: TGCAGTGCTATGACTCGGGACAGGGTCTTAGATACGCAGCATTTT.